The rows below give T cell receptor beta chains drawn from one sample of a study of Graves' ophthalmopathy and Graves' hyperthyroidism. TCRdb ran MiXCR on the multiplex PCR reads and lists one entry per CDR3 protein. This table has hundreds of thousands of distinct CDR3 sequences, roughly 41% appearing once. Sequencing was performed on peripheral blood. Receptor source: an adult man with Graves' ophthalmopathy. CDR3s include the opening cysteine and the closing phenylalanine or tryptophan. The order of the fields is D gene, clone size, V gene, J gene, CDR3 protein, CDR3 DNA. The D gene is left open where the match is weak. Size values are once, few and many counts, or a class for expanded clones, and some rows have none.

>.|many|TRBV7-2|TRBJ1-2
CASSPGASYGYTF
TGTGCCAGCAGCCCTGGGGCCTCCTATGGCTACACCTTC
>.|many|TRBV7-6|TRBJ2-5
CASSRSGRLETQYF
TGTGCCAGCAGCCGATCCGGGAGACTGGAGACCCAGTACTTC
>.|few|TRBV5-6|TRBJ1-1
CASSLGAPWRNTEAFF
TGTGCCAGCAGCTTAGGGGCCCCCTGGAGAAACACTGAAGCTTTCTTT
>.|.|TRBV2|TRBJ2-6
CASSIFSGANVLTF
TGTGCCAGCAGTATTTTCTCTGGGGCCAACGTCCTGACTTTC
>.|few|TRBV7-9|TRBJ2-7
CASSSLGGLYEQYF
TGTGCCAGCAGCTCATTGGGGGGCTTATACGAGCAGTACTTC
>.|many|TRBV7-8|TRBJ2-7
CASSGSGAYEQYF
TGTGCCAGCTCGGGGTCGGGGGCCTACGAGCAGTACTTC
>.|many|TRBV20-1|TRBJ1-5
CSASAGSGYFGNQPQHF
TGCAGTGCTAGTGCAGGGAGCGGGTACTTTGGCAATCAGCCCCAGCATTTT
>.|few|TRBV7-2|TRBJ1-5
CASSQDGVGSNQPQHF
TGTGCCAGCAGCCAAGATGGGGTCGGTAGCAATCAGCCCCAGCATTTT
>TRBD1|many|TRBV9|TRBJ1-1
CASSVTGYAEAFF
TGTGCCAGCAGCGTGACAGGGTACGCTGAAGCTTTCTTT
>.|.|TRBV29-1|TRBJ2-5
CSTGGRVRETQYF
TGCAGCACCGGAGGGAGAGTAAGGGAGACCCAGTACTTC
>.|few|TRBV11-2|TRBJ1-4
CASSPGWGAQAEKLFF
TGTGCCAGCAGCCCCGGTTGGGGGGCGCAGGCGGAAAAACTGTTTTTT
>.|few|TRBV9|TRBJ2-7
CASSVGQGILYF
.
>.|many|TRBV9|TRBJ1-1
CASSISTENTEAFF
TGTGCCAGCAGCATATCGACGGAGAACACTGAAGCTTTCTTT
>.|.|TRBV6-6|TRBJ1-1
CASSYNREDTEAFF
TGTGCCAGCAGTTATAACAGGGAGGACACTGAAGCTTTCTTT
>TRBD1|once|TRBV11-3|TRBJ2-7
CVSSLGQEEFYEQYF
TGTGTCAGCAGCTTAGGACAGGAGGAATTCTACGAGCAGTACTTC
>.|many|TRBV5-1|TRBJ2-5
CASSYHPQETQYF
TGCGCCAGCAGCTACCACCCCCAAGAGACCCAGTACTTC
>.|few|TRBV10-3|TRBJ2-5
CASSATLGETQYF
TGTGCCAGCAGTGCGACTCTCGGGGAGACCCAGTACTTC
>TRBD2|many|TRBV5-5|TRBJ2-5
CASSPAGQETQYF
TGTGCCAGCAGCCCAGCGGGACAAGAGACCCAGTACTTC
>.|many|TRBV7-2|TRBJ1-2
CASTIYQQGYTF
TGTGCCAGCACCATATACCAACAGGGCTACACCTTC
>.|.|TRBV7-2|TRBJ1-6
CASTMVGRSSLNSPLHF
TGTGCCAGCACTATGGTGGGACGGAGTTCGCTCAATTCACCCCTCCACTTT
>.|many|TRBV20-1|TRBJ2-7
CSAREQSHEQYF
TGCAGTGCTAGAGAGCAAAGCCACGAGCAGTACTTC
>.|many|TRBV7-6|TRBJ2-7
CASSLDGGAHNEQYF
TGTGCCAGCAGCTTAGATGGGGGCGCACACAACGAGCAGTACTTC
>.|many|TRBV19|TRBJ2-7
CASSIQWAESEQYF
TGTGCCAGTAGTATCCAGTGGGCTGAGTCCGAGCAGTACTTC
>TRBD1|many|TRBV19|TRBJ2-7
CASSDRGDEQYF
TGTGCCAGCTCGGACAGGGGCGATGAGCAGTACTTC
>.|.|TRBV7-9|TRBJ1-4
CASMEGFNEKLFF
TGTGCCAGCATGGAGGGGTTTAATGAAAAACTGTTTTTT
>.|.|TRBV12-3/TRBV12-4|TRBJ2-7
CASRGVATYEQYF
TGTGCCAGCAGAGGCGTCGCTACCTACGAGCAGTACTTC
>.|few|TRBV29-1|TRBJ1-1
CSFGGNTEAFF
TGCAGTTTCGGGGGGAACACTGAAGCTTTCTTT